This TCR beta chain was recovered during a study of sequential checkpoint blockade in melanoma. Study-wide context: Maintenance nivolumab came after either treatment sequence.

This clone is medium-sized (0.01 to 0.1%). The antigen remains unidentified. The CDR3 totals 14 residues. V was trimmed by 1 base and J by 2 bases, leaving 9 bases between them. Germline CDR1 SGHRS, CDR2 YFSETQ. Overall study results and limits: Clinical benefit was about 30 times likelier when tumor T-cell fraction and clonality increased.

Described treatment: randomized to nivolumab then ipilimumab (arm A) or the reverse (arm B). None of the patients previously received DNA-damaging chemotherapy. TCRdb's table, derived via immunoSEQ multiplex PCR, lists solely in-frame clones and lacks some. The table has around 10,000 clones, more than 20% seen once. Source: tumor tissue (inferred from file names), taken from a patient given nivolumab and ipilimumab in sequence. The chain carries TRBV5-1 and TRBJ1-1; D gene uncertain. The receptor comes from a human donor with melanoma. CDR3 residues: CASSLNPDNTEAFF. CDR3 nucleotide sequence: TGCGCCAGCAGCTTGAATCCAGATAACACTGAAGCTTTCTTT.